These 21 T cell receptor beta chains came from one sample sequenced in a study of glioma-infiltrating T cells. TCR alpha and beta CDR3 regions were amplified from RNA using iRepertoire nested multiplex PCR. TCRdb reanalysed the multiplex PCR reads using MiXCR and keeps one entry per CDR3 protein. The sample includes about 110,000 distinct CDR3 sequences, approximately 26% of them seen just once. Sequenced material: glioma tissue, nonneoplastic brain tissue, or PBMCs (not recorded which). These receptors all stem from a human donor with low-grade glioma or glioblastoma, undergoing nonglioma brain surgery, or in good health (not recorded which).

The sample holds one count of this clonotype. The V and J genes are TRBV6-6 and TRBJ2-1; D not certain. Germline lookup yields CDR1 MNHNY and CDR2 SVGAGI (reference sequence). The V end lost 0 bases, the J end lost 0 bases, and 18 bases lay between the germline ends. The CDR3 extends over 19 amino acids. In DNA form, the CDR3 reads TGTGCCAGCAGTTACTCCCCTTACCGGAACTATGACTCCTACAATGAGCAGTTCTTC. Its protein is CASSYSPYRNYDSYNEQFF.

Concerning this clonotype: Just one base apart from a much larger clone, this may be a read error. This CDR3 reads CASSGDSKAFF. The CDR3 nucleotides read TGTGCCAGCAGCGGTGACAGTAAAGCTTTCTTT. The chain employs TRBV2 and TRBJ1-1, with D perhaps TRBD1 (5 bases). The germline V gene encodes CDR1 SNHLY and CDR2 FYNNEI. This CDR3 region has 11 residues. Trimming removed 6 bases at V and 9 bases at J, with 11 bases between.

A word on this clonotype: A read error may be the cause here, since a much bigger clone is one base away. This rearrangement joins TRBV29-1 to TRBJ2-1; TRBD1 is a possible D gene (5 bases). From germline, CDR1 is SQVTM and CDR2 ANQGSEA. The CDR3 runs to 14 residues. CDR3 bases: TGCAACGTTGAAAAGGGAAGTTGGACAAATGAGCAGTTCTTC. The encoded protein is CNVEKGSWTNEQFF.

This clonotype has more than one count but fewer than ten. The chain joins TRBV7-9 to TRBJ1-3; tentatively, D is TRBD1 (6 bases). Germline-derived CDR1 and CDR2 are SEHNR and FQNEAQ (reference sequence). The CDR3 sequence is 17 residues long. Trimming took 2 bases from V and 0 from J, leaving 14 bases between them. The CDR3 DNA sequence: TGTGCCAGCAGCTTAACTGGTACGACAGGCTCTGGAAACACCATATATTTT. Translation gives CASSLTGTTGSGNTIYF. Full variable domain (remainder filled in from reference TRBV7-9 and TRBJ1-3): DTGVSQNPRHKITKRGQNVTFRCDPISEHNRLYWYRQTLGQGPEFLTYFQNEAQLEKSRLLSDRFSAERPKGSFSTLEIQRTEQGDSAMYLCASSLTGTTGSGNTIYFGEGSWLTVV.

Concerning this clonotype itself: The junction departs from the called germline gene at one end, perhaps through a read error. The V gene is TRBV7-2, the J gene TRBJ2-5; no definite D call. This CDR3 region has 12 residues. The germline V gene has CDR1 SGHTA and CDR2 FQGNSA. As DNA, the CDR3 is TGTGCCAGCAGCTTAAGTCAAGAGATCCAGTACTTC. Encoded protein: CASSLSQEIQYF.

On this clonotype: This may stem from a read error, because a much larger clone lies one nucleotide away. The CDR3 DNA reads as TGTGCCTGGAGTGTTAGACAAATTGAGGGCTACACCTTC. It specifies CAWSVRQIEGYTF. V gene TRBV30 combines with J gene TRBJ1-2; no definite D call. There are 13 residues in the CDR3. The germline V and J ends were trimmed by 0 bases and 8 bases, with 13 bases remaining between them. The germline V gene encodes CDR1 GTSNPN and CDR2 SVGIG (reference sequence).

At least ten counts were recorded for this clonotype. The chain employs TRBV7-2 and TRBJ2-4; 7 bases align to TRBD1. This CDR3 comprises 14 residues. Germline CDR1 reads SGHTA; CDR2 reads FQGNSA. With V trimmed by 5 bases and J by 7 bases, 8 bases remained unmatched. The CDR3, as DNA: TGTGCCAGCAGCCGTCGACAGGGTGGCAACATTCAGTACTTC. Protein sequence: CASSRRQGGNIQYF.

Worth noting for this clonotype: This clone may be a read error of a much larger clone one base away. V and J are TRBV4-1 and TRBJ2-1; D not resolved. The CDR3 consists of 12 residues. Germline CDR1 reads MGHRA; CDR2 reads YSYEKL. DNA of the CDR3: TGCGCCAGCAGCCGAGTGGGCAATAAGCAGTTCTTC. As protein: CASSRVGNKQFF.

The chain carries TRBV5-6 and TRBJ1-5, with 7 bases fitting TRBD1. With 5 bases clipped from V and 12 bases from J, the junction kept 14 bases outside the gene matches. The germline CDR1 and CDR2 sequences are SGHDT and YYEEEE. The CDR3 extends over 14 amino acids. CDR3 loop: CASRLRGGGLDQHF. The CDR3 DNA sequence: TGTGCCAGCAGGCTGAGAGGGGGCGGCCTTGACCAGCATTTT.

This clonotype has ten or more counts. The rearrangement joins TRBV24-1 to TRBJ2-3; 8 nucleotides agree with TRBD2. The CDR3 contains 15 residues. J lost 3 bases, V lost 2 bases, and 3 bases had no gene match. In germline, CDR1 is KGHDR, CDR2 SFDVKD. Here the CDR3 DNA reads TGTGCCACCAGTGATTCTGGCGGGGGGACAGATACGCAGTATTTT. This sequence encodes CATSDSGGGTDTQYF.

The CDR3 bases are TGTGCTAGTGGTTTAGTCACTAGCGGGAGTTACAATGAGCAGTTCTTC. Translating gives CASGLVTSGSYNEQFF. V usage is TRBV12-5 and J usage is TRBJ2-1, with 11 bases matching TRBD2. The J segment lost 4 bases and the V segment lost 3 bases, leaving 5 bases of the junction unmatched. This CDR3 is 16 amino acids long. The germline gives CDR1 LGHNT, CDR2 FRNRAP.

This clonotype has a count of ten or more. V is TRBV28 and J is TRBJ1-1, with a tentative D call TRBD1 (5 bases). The V end lost 5 bases, the J end lost 4 bases, and 14 bases lay between the germline ends. In germline, CDR1 is MDHEN, CDR2 SYDVKM. The CDR3 sequence is 14 residues long. CDR3 region: CASSRPGRTTEAFF. The CDR3 DNA sequence: TGTGCCAGCAGTCGTCCGGGGCGGACCACTGAAGCTTTCTTT. Using reference TRBV28 and TRBJ1-1 for the parts outside the CDR3, the full variable domain is DVKVTQSSRYLVKRTGEKVFLECVQDMDHENMFWYRQDPGLGLRLIYFSYDVKMKEKGDIPEGYSVSREKKERFSLILESASTNQTSMYLCASSRPGRTTEAFFGQGTRLTVV.

For this clonotype: With a much larger clone just one base away, this may be a read error. V is TRBV29-1 and J is TRBJ2-7; D is undetermined. The length of the CDR3 is 12 residues. The germline V gene has CDR1 SQVTM and CDR2 ANQGSEA. The germline V and J ends were trimmed by 1 base and 6 bases, with 10 bases remaining between them. The CDR3 nucleotides read TGCAGCGTTGAAGGGACGATCTGCGAGCAGTACTTC. Translated, it gives CSVEGTICEQYF.

This clonotype was picked up many times. The chain combines TRBV20-1 with TRBJ1-1; unclear D gene. V gave up 7 bases and J gave up 0 bases, with 12 bases separating them. CDR1 and CDR2 from the germline V gene are DFQATT and SNEGSKA (reference sequence). The CDR3 runs to 13 residues. The CDR3 region has the DNA TGCAGTGTGAAGACGGAAATGAACACTGAAGCTTTCTTT. This codes for CSVKTEMNTEAFF.

This clonotype was counted ten times or more. The V gene is TRBV18, the J gene TRBJ1-5; tentative D call: TRBD1 (6 bases). This CDR3 has 14 amino acids. The germline gives CDR1 KGHSH, CDR2 LQKENI. V shed 6 bases and J shed 1 base, with 10 bases lying between them. The CDR3 is CASSAQGSNQPQHF. In DNA form, the CDR3 reads TGTGCCAGCTCCGCTCAGGGGAGCAATCAGCCCCAGCATTTT.

This clonotype was seen many times. CDR3 DNA: TGTGCCAGCAGTTTGGGACGAAGCGATACGCAGTATTTT. Amino acid sequence: CASSLGRSDTQYF. The V gene is TRBV7-2, the J gene TRBJ2-3, with D perhaps being TRBD1 or TRBD2 (5 bases each). Germline V gene data show CDR1 as SGHTA and CDR2 as FQGNSA. The CDR3 spans 13 residues. Trimming pared 6 bases from V and 6 bases from J, leaving 13 bases between.

V usage is TRBV28 and J usage is TRBJ2-7, with a tentative D call TRBD1 (5 bases). Trimming shortened V by 10 bases and J by 13 bases, and 26 bases separated the two germline ends. Germline lookup yields CDR1 MDHEN and CDR2 SYDVKM. This CDR3 spans 13 amino acids. This chain's CDR3 is CATDTPSSDEHYF. CDR3 nucleotide sequence: TGTGCCACGGACACTCCGAGCTCCGACGAACACTACTTC.

This clonotype occurred many times. Compared with germline, one end of the junction differs, possibly owing to a read error. V gene TRBV6-2 or TRBV6-3 combines with J gene TRBJ1-1, with a tentative D call TRBD1 (5 bases). The CDR3 contains 13 residues. The germline V gene has CDR1 MNHEY and CDR2 SVGEGT. DNA for the CDR3: TGTGCCTGCAGTGACCAGGGATCCACTGAAGCTTTCTTT. It translates to CACSDQGSTEAFF.

This clonotype was counted ten times or more. The chain couples TRBV15 to TRBJ2-3, with D tentatively TRBD1 or TRBD2 (5 bases each). From germline, CDR1 is LNHNV and CDR2 YYDKDF (reference sequence). Deletions cut 7 bases from V and 9 bases from J, with 23 bases between. CDR3 length: 15 amino acids. The CDR3 DNA sequence: TGTGCCACCATGGGATTCGGGACCTCTAGGCGCACGCAGTATTTT. Its protein product is CATMGFGTSRRTQYF.

This clonotype was recorded at least ten times. CDR3 in DNA: TGCAGTGCTAGAGAAGCTACCGGGGCCAACGTCCTGACTTTC. Its protein product is CSAREATGANVLTF. This sequence joins TRBV20-1 and TRBJ2-6; D is unclear. V was cut by 0 bases and J by 4 bases, with 7 bases left in between. Germline V gene sequence: CDR1 DFQATT, CDR2 SNEGSKA (reference sequence). The CDR3 has 14 residues.

This clonotype was counted at least ten times. A read error may account for a junction end that differs from germline. The CDR3 nucleotides read TGCGCCAGCAGTGCCACCGGGACAGGCCAATCCGAGCAGTACTTC. Protein product: CASSATGTGQSEQYF. This chain links TRBV6-1 with TRBJ2-7; 8 nucleotides align to TRBD1. The CDR3 runs 15 residues. CDR1 MNHNS and CDR2 SASEGT come from the germline V gene.